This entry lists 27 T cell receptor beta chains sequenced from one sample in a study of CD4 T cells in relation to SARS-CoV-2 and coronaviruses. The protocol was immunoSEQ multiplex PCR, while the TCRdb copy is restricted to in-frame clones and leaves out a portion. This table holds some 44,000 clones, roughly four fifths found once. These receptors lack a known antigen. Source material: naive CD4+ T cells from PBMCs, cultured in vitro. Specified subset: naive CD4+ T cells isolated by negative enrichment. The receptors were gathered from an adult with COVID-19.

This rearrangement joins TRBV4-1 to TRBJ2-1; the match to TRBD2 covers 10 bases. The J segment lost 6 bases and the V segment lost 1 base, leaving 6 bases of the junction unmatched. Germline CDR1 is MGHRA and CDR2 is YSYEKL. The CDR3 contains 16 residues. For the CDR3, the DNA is TGCGCCAGCAGCCAAGGGGCTAGCGGGAGCGGCAATGAGCAGTTCTTC. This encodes CASSQGASGSGNEQFF.

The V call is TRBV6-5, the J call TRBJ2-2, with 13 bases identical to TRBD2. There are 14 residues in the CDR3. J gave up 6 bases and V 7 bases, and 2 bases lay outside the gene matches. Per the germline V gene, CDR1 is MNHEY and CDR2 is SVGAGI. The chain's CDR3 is CASKGTSGAGELFF. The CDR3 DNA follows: TGTGCCAGCAAAGGGACTAGCGGGGCCGGGGAGCTGTTTTTT.

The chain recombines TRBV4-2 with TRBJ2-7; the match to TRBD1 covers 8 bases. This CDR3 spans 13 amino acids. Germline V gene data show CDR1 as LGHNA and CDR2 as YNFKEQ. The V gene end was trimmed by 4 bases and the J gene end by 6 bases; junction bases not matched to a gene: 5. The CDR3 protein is CASSREDRGEQYF. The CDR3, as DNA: TGTGCCAGCAGCCGAGAAGACAGGGGCGAGCAGTACTTC.

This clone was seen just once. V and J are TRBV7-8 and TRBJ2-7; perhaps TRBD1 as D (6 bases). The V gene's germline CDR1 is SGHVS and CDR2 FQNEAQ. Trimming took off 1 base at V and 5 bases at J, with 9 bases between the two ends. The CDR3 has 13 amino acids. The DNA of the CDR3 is TGTGCCAGCAGCTTAGACCCAGGGGACGAGCAGTACTTC. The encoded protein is CASSLDPGDEQYF.

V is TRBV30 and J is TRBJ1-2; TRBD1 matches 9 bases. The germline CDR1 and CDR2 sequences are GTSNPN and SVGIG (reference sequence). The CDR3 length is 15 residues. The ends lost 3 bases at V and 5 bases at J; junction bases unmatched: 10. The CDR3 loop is CAWRGKPGQGYGYTF. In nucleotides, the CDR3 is TGTGCCTGGAGGGGCAAACCGGGACAGGGTTATGGCTACACCTTC.

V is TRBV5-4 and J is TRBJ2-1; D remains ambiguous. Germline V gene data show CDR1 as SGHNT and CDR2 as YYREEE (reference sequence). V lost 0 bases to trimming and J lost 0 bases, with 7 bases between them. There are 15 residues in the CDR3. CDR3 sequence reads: CASSLEAVSYNEQFF. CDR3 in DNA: TGTGCCAGCAGCTTGGAGGCTGTCTCCTACAATGAGCAGTTCTTC.

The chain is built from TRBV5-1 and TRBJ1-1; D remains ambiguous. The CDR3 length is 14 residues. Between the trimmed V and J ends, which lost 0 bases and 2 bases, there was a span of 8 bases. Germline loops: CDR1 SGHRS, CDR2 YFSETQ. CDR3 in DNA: TGCGCCAGCAGCTTGGTACCGTTAAACACTGAAGCTTTCTTT. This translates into CASSLVPLNTEAFF. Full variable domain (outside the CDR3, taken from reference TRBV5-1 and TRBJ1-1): KAGVTQTPRYLIKTRGQQVTLSCSPISGHRSVSWYQQTPGQGLQFLFEYFSETQRNKGNFPGRFSGRQFSNSRSEMNVSTLELGDSALYLCASSLVPLNTEAFFGQGTRLTVV.

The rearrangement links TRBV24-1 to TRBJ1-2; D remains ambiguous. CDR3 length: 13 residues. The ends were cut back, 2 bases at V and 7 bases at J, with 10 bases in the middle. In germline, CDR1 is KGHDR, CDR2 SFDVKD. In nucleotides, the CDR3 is TGTGCCACCAGTGATTCTACAGTGGTTGGCTACACCTTC. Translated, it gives CATSDSTVVGYTF.

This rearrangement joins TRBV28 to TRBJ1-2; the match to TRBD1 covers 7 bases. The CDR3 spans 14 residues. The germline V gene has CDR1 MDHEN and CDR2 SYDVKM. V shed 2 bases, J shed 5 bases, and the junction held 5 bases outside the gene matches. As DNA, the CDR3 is TGTGCCAGCAGTTTAGGGTCAGGGGGTTATGGCTACACCTTC. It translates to CASSLGSGGYGYTF.

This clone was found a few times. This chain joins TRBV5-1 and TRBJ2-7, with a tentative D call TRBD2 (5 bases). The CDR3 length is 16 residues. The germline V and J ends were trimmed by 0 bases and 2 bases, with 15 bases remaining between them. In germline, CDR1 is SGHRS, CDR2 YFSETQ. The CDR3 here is CASSLADGGSPYEQYF. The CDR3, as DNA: TGCGCCAGCAGCTTGGCGGACGGTGGGAGCCCCTACGAGCAGTACTTC.

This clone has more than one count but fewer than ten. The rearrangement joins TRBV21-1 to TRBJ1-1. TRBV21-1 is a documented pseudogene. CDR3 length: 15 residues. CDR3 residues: CASSRERRTHLRSFF. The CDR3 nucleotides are TGTGCCAGCAGCAGGGAAAGGCGCACCCACTTGCGATCTTTCTTT.

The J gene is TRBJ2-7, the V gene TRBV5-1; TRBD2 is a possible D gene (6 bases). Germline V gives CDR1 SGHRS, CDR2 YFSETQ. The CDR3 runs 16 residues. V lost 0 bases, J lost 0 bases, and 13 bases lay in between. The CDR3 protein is CASSLAASAFSYEQYF. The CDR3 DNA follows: TGCGCCAGCAGCTTGGCAGCTAGCGCGTTCTCCTACGAGCAGTACTTC.

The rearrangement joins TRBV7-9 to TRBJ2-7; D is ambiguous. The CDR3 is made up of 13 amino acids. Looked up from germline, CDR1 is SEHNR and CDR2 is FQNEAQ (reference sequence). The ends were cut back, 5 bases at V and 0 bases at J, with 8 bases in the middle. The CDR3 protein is CASSRFNSYEQYF. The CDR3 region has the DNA TGTGCCAGCAGCCGGTTCAACTCCTACGAGCAGTACTTC.

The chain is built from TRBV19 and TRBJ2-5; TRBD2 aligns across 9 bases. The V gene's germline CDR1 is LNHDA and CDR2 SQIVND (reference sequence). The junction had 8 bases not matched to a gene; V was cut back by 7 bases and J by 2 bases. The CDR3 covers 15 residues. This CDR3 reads CASKVASGTQETQYF. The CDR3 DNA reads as TGTGCCAGTAAAGTAGCTAGCGGGACTCAAGAGACCCAGTACTTC.

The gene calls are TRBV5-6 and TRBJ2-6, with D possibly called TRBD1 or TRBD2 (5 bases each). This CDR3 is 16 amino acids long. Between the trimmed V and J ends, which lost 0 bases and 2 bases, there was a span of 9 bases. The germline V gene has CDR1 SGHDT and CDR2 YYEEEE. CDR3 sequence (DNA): TGTGCCAGCAGCTTGGAAGTGGGGGCTGGGGCCAACGTCCTGACTTTC. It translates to CASSLEVGAGANVLTF.

DNA for the CDR3: TGCGCCAGCAGCCAAGTAATGGACAGGGGCGGTCAGCCCCAGCATTTT. It codes for CASSQVMDRGGQPQHF. V usage is TRBV4-3 and J usage is TRBJ1-5; 9 nucleotides align to TRBD1. Germline V gene sequence: CDR1 LGHNA, CDR2 YSLEER. After removal of 1 base from V and 6 bases from J, the junction contained 7 bases not matched to a gene. This CDR3 has 16 residues.

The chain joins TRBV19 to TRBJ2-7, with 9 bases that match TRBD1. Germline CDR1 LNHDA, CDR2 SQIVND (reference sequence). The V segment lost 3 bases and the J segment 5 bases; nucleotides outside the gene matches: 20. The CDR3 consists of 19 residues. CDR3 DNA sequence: TGTGCCAGTAGTATTGGACGTATAGGATTTGGGACAGGGAGCCACGAGCAGTACTTC. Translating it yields CASSIGRIGFGTGSHEQYF.

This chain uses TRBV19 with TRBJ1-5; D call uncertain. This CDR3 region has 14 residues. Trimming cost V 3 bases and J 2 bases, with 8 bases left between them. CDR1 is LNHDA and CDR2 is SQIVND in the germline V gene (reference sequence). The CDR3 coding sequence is TGTGCCAGTAGTATTGTCCCAGGCAATCAGCCCCAGCATTTT. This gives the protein CASSIVPGNQPQHF.

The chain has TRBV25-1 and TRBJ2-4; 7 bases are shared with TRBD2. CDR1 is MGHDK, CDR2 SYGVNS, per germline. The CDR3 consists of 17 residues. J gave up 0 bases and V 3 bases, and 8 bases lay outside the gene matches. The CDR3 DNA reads TGTGCCAGCAGTGAGGGGAGGGGAGGACTAGCCAAAAACATTCAGTACTTC. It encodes CASSEGRGGLAKNIQYF. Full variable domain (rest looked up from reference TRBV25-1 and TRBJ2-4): EADIYQTPRYLVIGTGKKITLECSQTMGHDKMYWYQQDPGMELHLIHYSYGVNSTEKGDLSSESTVSRIRTEHFPLTLESARPSHTSQYLCASSEGRGGLAKNIQYFGAGTRLSVL.

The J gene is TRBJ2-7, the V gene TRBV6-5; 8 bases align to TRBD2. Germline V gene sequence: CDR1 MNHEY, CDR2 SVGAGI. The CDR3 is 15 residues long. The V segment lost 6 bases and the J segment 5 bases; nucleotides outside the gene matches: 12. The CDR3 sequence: CASSRGGTSPHEQYF. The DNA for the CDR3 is TGTGCCAGCAGCAGGGGTGGGACTAGTCCCCACGAGCAGTACTTC.

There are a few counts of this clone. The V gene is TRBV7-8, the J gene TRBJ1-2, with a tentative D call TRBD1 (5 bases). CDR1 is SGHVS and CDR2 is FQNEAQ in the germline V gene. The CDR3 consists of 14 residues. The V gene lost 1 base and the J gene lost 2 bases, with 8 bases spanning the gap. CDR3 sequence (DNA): TGTGCCAGCAGCTTAGGAGGGGTCAACTATGGCTACACCTTC. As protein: CASSLGGVNYGYTF.

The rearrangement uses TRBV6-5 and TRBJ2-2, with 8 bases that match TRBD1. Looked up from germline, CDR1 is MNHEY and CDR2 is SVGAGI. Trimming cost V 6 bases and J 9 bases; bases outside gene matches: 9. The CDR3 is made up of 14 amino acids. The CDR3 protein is CASRADRGRWELFF. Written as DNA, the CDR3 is TGTGCCAGCAGAGCCGACAGGGGACGGTGGGAGCTGTTTTTT.

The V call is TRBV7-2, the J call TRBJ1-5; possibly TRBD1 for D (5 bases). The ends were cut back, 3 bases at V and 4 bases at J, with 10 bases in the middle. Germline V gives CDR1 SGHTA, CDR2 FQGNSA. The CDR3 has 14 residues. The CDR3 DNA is TGTGCCAGCAGCTTGGGGGTGGGGAATCAGCCCCAGCATTTT. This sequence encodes CASSLGVGNQPQHF.

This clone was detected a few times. CDR3 sequence reads: CASSPSQGYEQYF. The DNA of the CDR3 is TGTGCCAGCAGCCCATCCCAAGGCTACGAGCAGTACTTC. The V gene is TRBV5-4, the J gene TRBJ2-7; D not resolved. CDR3 length: 13 amino acids. The V gene lost 4 bases and the J gene lost 3 bases, with 11 bases spanning the gap. Per the germline V gene, CDR1 is SGHNT and CDR2 is YYREEE (reference sequence).

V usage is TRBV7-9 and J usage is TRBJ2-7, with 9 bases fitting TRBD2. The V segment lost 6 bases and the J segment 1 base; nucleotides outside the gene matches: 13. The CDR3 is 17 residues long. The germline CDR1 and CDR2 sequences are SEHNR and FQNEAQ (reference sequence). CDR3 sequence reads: CASSYRAGLAGSYEQYF. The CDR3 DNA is TGTGCCAGCAGTTATAGGGCCGGCCTAGCGGGATCCTACGAGCAGTACTTC. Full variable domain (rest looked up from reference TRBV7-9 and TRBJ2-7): DTGVSQNPRHKITKRGQNVTFRCDPISEHNRLYWYRQTLGQGPEFLTYFQNEAQLEKSRLLSDRFSAERPKGSFSTLEIQRTEQGDSAMYLCASSYRAGLAGSYEQYFGPGTRLTVT.

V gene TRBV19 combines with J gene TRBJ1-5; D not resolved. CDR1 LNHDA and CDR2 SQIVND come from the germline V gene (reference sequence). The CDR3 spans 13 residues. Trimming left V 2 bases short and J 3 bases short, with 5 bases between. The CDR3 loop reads CASSITSNQPQHF. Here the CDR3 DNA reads TGTGCCAGTAGTATAACATCCAATCAGCCCCAGCATTTT.

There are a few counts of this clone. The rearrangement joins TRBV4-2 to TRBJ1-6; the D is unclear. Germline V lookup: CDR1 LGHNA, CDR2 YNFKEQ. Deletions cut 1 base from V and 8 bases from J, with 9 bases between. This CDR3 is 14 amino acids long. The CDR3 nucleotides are TGTGCCAGCAGCCAAGGGTTAGCGGATTCACCCCTCCACTTT. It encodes CASSQGLADSPLHF.